One sample yielded the 17 T cell receptor beta chains listed below, sequenced in a study of tumor-infiltrating lymphocytes in localized non-small cell lung cancer. Clones were read by immunoSEQ multiplex PCR, and TCRdb kept only the in-frame ones, dropping some. Of thousands of clones in the sample, about 70% were seen once. What was sequenced was uninvolved lung tissue not adjacent to the tumor. Receptor source: a human donor with non-small cell lung cancer.

The chain is built from TRBV19 and TRBJ2-7; 7 positions match TRBD1. V lost 6 bases and J lost 4; bases outside the gene matches: 3. Looked up from germline, CDR1 is LNHDA and CDR2 is SQIVND (reference sequence). The CDR3 contains 12 residues. The CDR3 sequence is CASSKTGYEQYF. DNA for the CDR3: TGTGCCAGTAGCAAGACAGGGTACGAGCAGTACTTC.

This clone was counted only a few times. The rearrangement joins TRBV6-6 to TRBJ1-6; maybe TRBD1 (5 bases). The CDR3 runs to 15 residues. The V end lost 4 bases, the J end lost 6 bases, and 13 bases lay between the germline ends. Germline loops: CDR1 MNHNY, CDR2 SVGAGI (reference sequence). The DNA of the CDR3 is TGTGCCAGCAGTTCCTCGGGGCAGGTTAATTCACCCCTCCACTTT. Encoded protein: CASSSSGQVNSPLHF.

This clone is judged medium-sized. V and J are TRBV7-2 and TRBJ2-1, with D perhaps matching TRBD1 (7 bases). The ends were cut back, 0 bases at V and 6 bases at J, with 15 bases in the middle. Per germline, CDR1 SGHTA and CDR2 FQGNSA. The CDR3 totals 16 residues. CDR3 in DNA: TGTGCCAGCAGCTTAGCCGGAGGGGGCAGCTCCAATGAGCAGTTCTTC. Its protein is CASSLAGGGSSNEQFF.

The chain couples TRBV28 to TRBJ1-6, with a tentative D call TRBD1 (6 bases). V lost 6 bases, J lost 0 bases, and 9 bases lay in between. CDR3 length: 15 residues. Per the germline V gene, CDR1 is MDHEN and CDR2 is SYDVKM. CDR3 protein: CASSTGSSYNSPLHF. In DNA form, the CDR3 reads TGTGCCAGCAGCACAGGGAGCTCCTATAATTCACCCCTCCACTTT.

This clone turned up a few times. V gene TRBV2 combines with J gene TRBJ1-1; D not certain. Germline lookup yields CDR1 SNHLY and CDR2 FYNNEI. With 3 bases removed from V and 1 base from J, the gap between germline ends came to 9 bases. This CDR3 contains 14 residues. The CDR3 sequence is CASSDRTRNTEAFF. In DNA, the CDR3 is TGTGCCAGCAGTGATAGGACTAGGAACACTGAAGCTTTCTTT.

The chain recombines TRBV11-1 with TRBJ2-7; 9 bases line up with TRBD1. This CDR3 has 14 amino acids. J lost 5 bases, V lost 3 bases, and 5 bases had no gene match. Germline V gene data show CDR1 as SGHAT and CDR2 as FQDESV (reference sequence). DNA of the CDR3: TGTGCCAGCAGCTTGGGGACAGGGACCGACGAGCAGTACTTC. This codes for CASSLGTGTDEQYF. The full variable domain, with the rest looked up from reference TRBV11-1 and TRBJ2-7, is EAEVAQSPRYKITEKSQAVAFWCDPISGHATLYWYRQILGQGPELLVQFQDESVVDDSQLPKDRFSAERLKGVDSTLKIQPAELGDSAMYLCASSLGTGTDEQYFGPGTRLTVT.

V is TRBV28 and J is TRBJ1-2; a possible D gene is TRBD1 (5 bases). V lost 3 bases and J 4 bases, leaving 12 bases between the germline ends. The CDR3 has 14 residues. Germline V gene data show CDR1 as MDHEN and CDR2 as SYDVKM. This chain's CDR3 is CASSFRDRVYGYTF. As DNA, the CDR3 is TGTGCCAGCAGTTTCCGGGACCGCGTCTATGGCTACACCTTC.

By share, this clone ranks as large. This chain connects TRBV7-9 to TRBJ1-2; 10 bases agree with TRBD1. The CDR3 contains 18 residues. Trimming cost V 4 bases and J 3 bases; bases outside gene matches: 14. CDR1 and CDR2 (germline): SEHNR, FQNEAQ (reference sequence). CDR3 in amino acids: CASSSNRDRGGTDYGYTF. In DNA form, the CDR3 reads TGTGCCAGCAGCTCTAACCGGGACAGGGGCGGTACTGACTATGGCTACACCTTC.

The chain is built from TRBV9 and TRBJ2-5; D possibly corresponds to TRBD2 (5 bases). Germline V gives CDR1 SGDLS, CDR2 YYNGEE. This CDR3 has 14 residues. The V and J ends lost 0 bases and 3 bases respectively, with 9 bases between them. This chain's CDR3 is CASSVGTVKETQYF. The CDR3 coding sequence is TGTGCCAGCAGCGTAGGGACTGTAAAAGAGACCCAGTACTTC.

V usage is TRBV2 and J usage is TRBJ1-1, with D possibly matching TRBD1 (5 bases). The CDR3 contains 14 residues. V was trimmed by 7 bases and J by 9 bases, leaving 21 bases between them. Germline V gene sequence: CDR1 SNHLY, CDR2 FYNNEI. The CDR3 region is CASTGLTALEKAFF. The DNA for the CDR3 is TGTGCCAGCACCGGTTTGACAGCCCTTGAGAAAGCTTTCTTT.

A few counts support this clone. J is TRBJ1-6 and V is TRBV19; D not certain. The CDR3 runs to 15 residues. V lost 7 bases and J lost 7, with 17 bases in between. CDR1 and CDR2 from the germline V gene are LNHDA and SQIVND (reference sequence). CDR3 region: CASTAPGMRNSPLHF. The DNA for the CDR3 is TGTGCCAGTACCGCCCCCGGGATGAGAAATTCACCCCTCCACTTT.

In its sample, this clone was seen a few times. The chain links TRBV15 to TRBJ1-6; a possible D gene is TRBD1 (6 bases). Looked up from germline, CDR1 is LNHNV and CDR2 is YYDKDF (reference sequence). There are 15 residues in the CDR3. The V end lost 3 bases, the J end lost 7 bases, and 13 bases lay between the germline ends. CDR3 nucleotides: TGTGCCACCAGCAGCGGGGGGCAAGGCAATTCACCCCTCCACTTT. This codes for CATSSGGQGNSPLHF.

A few counts support this clone. The chain uses TRBV7-2 and TRBJ2-7; 8 nucleotides match TRBD2. V lost 5 bases to trimming and J lost 0 bases; unmatched junction nucleotides: 6. The germline gives CDR1 SGHTA, CDR2 FQGNSA. The CDR3 loop spans 15 amino acids. This CDR3 reads CASSPGGALSYEQYF. In DNA, the CDR3 is TGTGCCAGCAGCCCCGGGGGGGCCCTCTCCTACGAGCAGTACTTC.

V usage is TRBV19 and J usage is TRBJ1-1, with 7 bases identical to TRBD1. The CDR3 contains 15 residues. Germline V gene lookup returns CDR1 LNHDA and CDR2 SQIVND (reference sequence). V was clipped by 7 bases and J by 5 bases; unmatched bases: 13. The CDR3 spells CASTAQMAGGTEAFF. In DNA form, the CDR3 reads TGTGCCAGTACCGCCCAAATGGCAGGGGGGACTGAAGCTTTCTTT.

This clone was observed a few times. V and J are TRBV19 and TRBJ1-4, with a tentative D call TRBD1 (5 bases). The CDR3 consists of 12 residues. V was clipped by 4 bases and J by 10 bases, with 10 bases between them. Germline V gene lookup returns CDR1 LNHDA and CDR2 SQIVND (reference sequence). The CDR3 loop is CASSTGLGKLFF. The CDR3 DNA follows: TGTGCCAGTAGTACAGGGTTAGGAAAACTGTTTTTT.

This chain joins TRBV5-1 and TRBJ2-7; 7 bases line up with TRBD2. V was clipped by 2 bases and J by 0 bases; unmatched bases: 5. The CDR3 loop spans 15 amino acids. Per the germline V gene, CDR1 is SGHRS and CDR2 is YFSETQ. CDR3 in amino acids: CASSLGSGPSYEQYF. The CDR3 coding sequence is TGCGCCAGCAGCTTAGGTAGCGGGCCCTCCTACGAGCAGTACTTC.

V and J are TRBV5-8 and TRBJ2-1, with 8 bases lining up with TRBD2. Germline V lookup: CDR1 SGHTS, CDR2 YDEGEE. V trimming: 0 bases; J trimming: 7 bases; junction bases outside the gene matches: 12. The CDR3 has 17 amino acids. CDR3 protein: CASSLGDGQRGRNEQFF. The DNA for the CDR3 is TGTGCCAGCAGCTTGGGAGATGGCCAGCGGGGGAGGAATGAGCAGTTCTTC.